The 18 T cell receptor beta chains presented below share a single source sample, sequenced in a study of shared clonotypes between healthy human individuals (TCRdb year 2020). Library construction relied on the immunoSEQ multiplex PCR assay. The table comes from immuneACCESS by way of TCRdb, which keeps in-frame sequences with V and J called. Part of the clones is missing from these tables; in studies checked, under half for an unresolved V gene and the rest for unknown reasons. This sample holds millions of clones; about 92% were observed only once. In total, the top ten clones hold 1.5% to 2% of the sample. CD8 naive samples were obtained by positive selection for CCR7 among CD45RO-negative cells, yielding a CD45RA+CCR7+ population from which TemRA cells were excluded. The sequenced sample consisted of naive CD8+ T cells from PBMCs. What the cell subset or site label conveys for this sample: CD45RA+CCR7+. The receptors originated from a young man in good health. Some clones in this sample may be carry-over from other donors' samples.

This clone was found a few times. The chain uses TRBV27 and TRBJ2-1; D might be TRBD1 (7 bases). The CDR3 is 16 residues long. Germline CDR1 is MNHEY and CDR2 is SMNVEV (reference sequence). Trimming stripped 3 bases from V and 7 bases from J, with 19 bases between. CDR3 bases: TGTGCCAGCAGTTTCCCCGGAGGGGGCGGAATAAATGAGCAGTTCTTC. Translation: CASSFPGGGGINEQFF.

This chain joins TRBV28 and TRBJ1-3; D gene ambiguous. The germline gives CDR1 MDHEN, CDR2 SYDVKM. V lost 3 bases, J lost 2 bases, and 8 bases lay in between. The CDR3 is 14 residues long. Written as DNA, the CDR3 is TGTGCCAGCAGTTTCAGGATAGCTGGAAACACCATATATTTT. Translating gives CASSFRIAGNTIYF.

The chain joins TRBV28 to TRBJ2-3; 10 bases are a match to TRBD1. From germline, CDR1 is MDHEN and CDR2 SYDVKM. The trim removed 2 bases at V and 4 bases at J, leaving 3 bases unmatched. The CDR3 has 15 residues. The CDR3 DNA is TGTGCCAGCAGTTTACGACAGGGGGCCCCAGATACGCAGTATTTT. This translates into CASSLRQGAPDTQYF.

CDR3 sequence reads: CASSEGPGTASYEQYF. The DNA of the CDR3 is TGTGCCAGCAGTGAAGGCCCCGGGACGGCCTCCTACGAGCAGTACTTC. V gene TRBV6-1 combines with J gene TRBJ2-7; D may match TRBD1 or TRBD2 (5 bases each). Trimming left V 1 base short and J 0 bases short, with 13 bases between. The CDR3 runs 16 residues. CDR1 MNHNS and CDR2 SASEGT come from the germline V gene.

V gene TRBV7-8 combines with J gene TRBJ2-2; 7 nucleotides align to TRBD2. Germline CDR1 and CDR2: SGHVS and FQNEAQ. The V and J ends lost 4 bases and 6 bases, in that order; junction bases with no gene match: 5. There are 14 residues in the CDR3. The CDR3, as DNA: TGTGCCAGCAGCTCGGGAGGTCTTGCCGGGGAGCTGTTTTTT. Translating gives CASSSGGLAGELFF.

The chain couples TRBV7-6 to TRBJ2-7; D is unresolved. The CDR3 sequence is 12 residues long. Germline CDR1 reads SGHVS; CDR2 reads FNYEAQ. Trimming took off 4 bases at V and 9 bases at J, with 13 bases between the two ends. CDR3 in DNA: TGTGCCAGCAGCTCGGACGCTTGGGCGCAGTACTTC. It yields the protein CASSSDAWAQYF.

CDR3 sequence reads: CASSLGLAGVWYEQYF. The CDR3 nucleotides are TGTGCCAGCAGCTTGGGACTAGCGGGAGTATGGTACGAGCAGTACTTC. The chain has TRBV5-4 and TRBJ2-7; 12 bases match TRBD2. The CDR3 totals 16 residues. Germline V gene lookup returns CDR1 SGHNT and CDR2 YYREEE (reference sequence). Trimming removed 0 bases from V and 4 bases from J; junction bases left unmatched: 5.

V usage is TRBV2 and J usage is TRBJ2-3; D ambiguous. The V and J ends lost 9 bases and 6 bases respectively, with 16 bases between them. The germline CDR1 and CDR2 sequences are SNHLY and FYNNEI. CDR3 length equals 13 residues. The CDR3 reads CASRLAVVDTQYF. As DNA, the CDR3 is TGTGCCAGTAGGTTGGCGGTTGTGGATACGCAGTATTTT.

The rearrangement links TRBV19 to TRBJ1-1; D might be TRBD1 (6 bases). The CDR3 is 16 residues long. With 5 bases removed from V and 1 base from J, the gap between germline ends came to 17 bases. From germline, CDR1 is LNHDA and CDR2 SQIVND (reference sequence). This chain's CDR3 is CASSYWGAQTNTEAFF. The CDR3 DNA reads TGTGCCAGTAGTTATTGGGGGGCGCAGACGAACACTGAAGCTTTCTTT. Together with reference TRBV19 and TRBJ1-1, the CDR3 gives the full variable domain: DGGITQSPKYLFRKEGQNVTLSCEQNLNHDAMYWYRQDPGQGLRLIYYSQIVNDFQKGDIAEGYSVSREKKESFPLTVTSAQKNPTAFYLCASSYWGAQTNTEAFFGQGTRLTVV.

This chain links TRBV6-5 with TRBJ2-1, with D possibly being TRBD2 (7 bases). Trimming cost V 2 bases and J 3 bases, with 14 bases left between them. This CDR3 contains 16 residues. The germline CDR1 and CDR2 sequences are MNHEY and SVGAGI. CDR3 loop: CASSYTGGGLYNEQFF. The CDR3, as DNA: TGTGCCAGCAGTTACACTGGGGGGGGGCTCTACAATGAGCAGTTCTTC.

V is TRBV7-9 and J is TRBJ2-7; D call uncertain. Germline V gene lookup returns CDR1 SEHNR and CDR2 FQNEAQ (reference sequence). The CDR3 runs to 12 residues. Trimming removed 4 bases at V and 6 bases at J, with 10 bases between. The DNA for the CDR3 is TGTGCCAGCAGCTCGGACGCCGCCGAGCAGTACTTC. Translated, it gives CASSSDAAEQYF.

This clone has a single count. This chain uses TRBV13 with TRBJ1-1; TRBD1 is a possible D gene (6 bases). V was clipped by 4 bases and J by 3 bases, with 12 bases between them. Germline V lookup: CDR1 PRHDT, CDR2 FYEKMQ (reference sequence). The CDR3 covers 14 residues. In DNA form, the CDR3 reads TGTGCCAGCAGCTCCGGACAGAGGTACACTGAAGCTTTCTTT. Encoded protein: CASSSGQRYTEAFF. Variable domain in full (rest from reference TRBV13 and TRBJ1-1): AAGVIQSPRHLIKEKRETATLKCYPIPRHDTVYWYQQGPGQDPQFLISFYEKMQSDKGSIPDRFSAQQFSDYHSELNMSSLELGDSALYFCASSSGQRYTEAFFGQGTRLTVV.

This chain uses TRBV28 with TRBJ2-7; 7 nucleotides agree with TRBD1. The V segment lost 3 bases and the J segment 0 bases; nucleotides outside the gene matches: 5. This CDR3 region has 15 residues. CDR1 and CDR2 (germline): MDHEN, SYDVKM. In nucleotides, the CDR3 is TGTGCCAGCAGTTTCCAGGGGGTTCTCTCCTACGAGCAGTACTTC. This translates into CASSFQGVLSYEQYF. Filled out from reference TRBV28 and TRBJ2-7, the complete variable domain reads DVKVTQSSRYLVKRTGEKVFLECVQDMDHENMFWYRQDPGLGLRLIYFSYDVKMKEKGDIPEGYSVSREKKERFSLILESASTNQTSMYLCASSFQGVLSYEQYFGPGTRLTVT.

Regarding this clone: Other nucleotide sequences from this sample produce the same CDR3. The CDR3, as DNA: TGTGCCAGCAGTTTTTCCGCAGATACGCAGTATTTT. As protein: CASSFSADTQYF. The chain joins TRBV27 to TRBJ2-3; D is undetermined. The germline V and J ends were trimmed by 3 bases and 4 bases, with 5 bases remaining between them. There are 12 residues in the CDR3. Per germline, CDR1 MNHEY and CDR2 SMNVEV (reference sequence).

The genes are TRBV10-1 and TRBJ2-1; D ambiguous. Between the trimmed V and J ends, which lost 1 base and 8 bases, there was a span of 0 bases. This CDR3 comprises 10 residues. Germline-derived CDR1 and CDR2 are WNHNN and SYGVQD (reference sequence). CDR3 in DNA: TGCGCCAGCAGTGAGTATGAGCAGTTCTTC. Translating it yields CASSEYEQFF.

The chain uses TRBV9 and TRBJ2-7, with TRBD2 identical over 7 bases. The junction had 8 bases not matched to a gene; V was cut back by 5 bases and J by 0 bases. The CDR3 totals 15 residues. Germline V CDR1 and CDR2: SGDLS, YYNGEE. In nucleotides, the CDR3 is TGTGCCAGCAGTGAGGGAGGGGCCAGCTCCTACGAGCAGTACTTC. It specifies CASSEGGASSYEQYF.

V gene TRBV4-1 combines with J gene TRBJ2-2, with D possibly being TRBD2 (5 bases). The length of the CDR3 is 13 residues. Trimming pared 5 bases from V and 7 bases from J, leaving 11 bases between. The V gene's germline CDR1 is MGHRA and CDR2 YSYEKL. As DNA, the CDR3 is TGCGCCAGCAGCTCCAAGGCGGGCGGGGAGCTGTTTTTT. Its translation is CASSSKAGGELFF.

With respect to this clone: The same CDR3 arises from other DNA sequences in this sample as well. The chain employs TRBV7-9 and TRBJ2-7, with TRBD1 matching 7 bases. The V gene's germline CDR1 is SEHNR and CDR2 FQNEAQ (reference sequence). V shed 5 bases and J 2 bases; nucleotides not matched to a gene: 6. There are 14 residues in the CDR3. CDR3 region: CASSPRDRAYEQYF. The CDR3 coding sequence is TGTGCCAGCAGCCCCCGGGACAGAGCCTACGAGCAGTACTTC.